This T cell receptor (beta chain) was identified during a study of blood T cell repertoires in COVID-19. Clones were sequenced by immunoSEQ multiplex PCR, and TCRdb holds only the in-frame ones, with some missing. The sample records 200,000 to 250,000 clones, approximately 84% being singletons. The V segment lost 3 bases and the J segment 1 base; nucleotides outside the gene matches: 2. In germline, CDR1 is SGDLS, CDR2 YYNGEE. This CDR3 has 14 amino acids. Seattle's cohort entered during active infection and was followed longitudinally. The clonotype originates from a woman older than 75 with COVID-19, enrolled during active disease. The V and J genes are TRBV9 and TRBJ1-2, with 8 positions matching TRBD1. Sequences were obtained from peripheral blood. The CDR3 DNA sequence: TGTGCCAGCAGCGGGACAGGGAGTAACTATGGCTACACCTTC. This encodes CASSGTGSNYGYTF.